The 22 T cell receptor beta chains below were found in one sample sequenced in a study of T cells after yellow fever vaccination. One entry per CDR3 protein, called by TCRdb with MiXCR from the 5' RACE reads. The repertoire has hundreds of thousands of distinct CDR3 sequences, over 15% of them found once; the top ten carry roughly an eighth. This sample comprised PBMCs, obtained 15 days after the yellow fever booster vaccination. These TCRs come from a man aged 30 to 39 who received the YFV17D yellow fever vaccine.

This clonotype has just a few counts. The gene calls are TRBV30 and TRBJ2-3, with D uncertain. V lost 5 bases to trimming and J lost 2 bases, with 14 bases between them. Germline assignment: CDR1 GTSNPN and CDR2 SVGIG (reference sequence). The CDR3 spans 14 residues. This CDR3 reads CAWAPGAFTDTQYF. The CDR3 nucleotides are TGTGCCTGGGCTCCCGGTGCATTCACAGATACGCAGTATTTT.

The V call is TRBV5-1, the J call TRBJ2-7; TRBD1 matches at 9 bases. CDR3 size: 14 residues. From germline, CDR1 is SGHRS and CDR2 YFSETQ. V lost 2 bases to trimming and J lost 4 bases; unmatched junction nucleotides: 4. The CDR3 DNA follows: TGCGCCAGCAGCTTTCCGGGACAGGGTTACGAGCAGTACTTC. Amino acid sequence: CASSFPGQGYEQYF. Variable domain in full (rest from reference TRBV5-1 and TRBJ2-7): KAGVTQTPRYLIKTRGQQVTLSCSPISGHRSVSWYQQTPGQGLQFLFEYFSETQRNKGNFPGRFSGRQFSNSRSEMNVSTLELGDSALYLCASSFPGQGYEQYFGPGTRLTVT.

The genes are TRBV7-3 and TRBJ2-5, with 8 bases identical to TRBD1. The junction had 7 bases not matched to a gene; V was cut back by 2 bases and J by 2 bases. The CDR3 sequence is 16 residues long. Per germline, CDR1 SGHTA and CDR2 FQGTGA. The CDR3 DNA is TGTGCCAGCAGCTTAGGCAGGGGGCTTACTCAAGAGACCCAGTACTTC. Translating it yields CASSLGRGLTQETQYF.

This chain connects TRBV12-3 or TRBV12-4 to TRBJ1-5; D not resolved. Trimming cost V 7 bases and J 5 bases, with 9 bases left between them. The CDR3 contains 12 residues. As DNA, the CDR3 is TGTGCCAGCAAAATATCGGATCAGCCCCAGCATTTT. Amino acid sequence: CASKISDQPQHF.

This clonotype was counted a few times. The chain couples TRBV20-1 to TRBJ2-7, with D hard to call. Trimming shortened V by 3 bases and J by 1 base, and 13 bases separated the two germline ends. This CDR3 spans 14 amino acids. Germline V gene sequence: CDR1 DFQATT, CDR2 SNEGSKA (reference sequence). CDR3 DNA: TGCAGTGCTAGGAAGCCTCCGACTTCCTACGAGCAGTACTTC. This encodes CSARKPPTSYEQYF.

This clonotype was counted only a few times. The chain links TRBV15 to TRBJ2-5; D is ambiguous. The length of the CDR3 is 16 residues. V lost 4 bases, J lost 4 bases, and 19 bases lay in between. From germline, CDR1 is LNHNV and CDR2 YYDKDF (reference sequence). CDR3 protein: CATSTPRVVSGETQYF. CDR3 nucleotides: TGTGCCACCAGCACACCCCGGGTGGTGTCGGGAGAGACCCAGTACTTC.

V gene TRBV27 combines with J gene TRBJ2-2; 8 bases map to TRBD2. The trim removed 8 bases at V and 5 bases at J, leaving 10 bases unmatched. Germline V lookup: CDR1 MNHEY, CDR2 SMNVEV (reference sequence). CDR3 length: 15 amino acids. The CDR3 here is CASSVAGLETGELFF. In nucleotides, the CDR3 is TGTGCCAGCTCGGTAGCGGGGCTCGAGACCGGGGAGCTGTTTTTT.

This clonotype was observed a few times. The chain uses TRBV6-6 and TRBJ2-5, with D perhaps TRBD1 or TRBD2 (6 bases each). The V end was cut by 2 bases, the J end by 4 bases, with 8 bases between. This CDR3 comprises 13 residues. Germline V lookup: CDR1 MNHNY, CDR2 SVGAGI (reference sequence). DNA of the CDR3: TGTGCCAGCAGTTACCCGGGGGCAGAGACCCAGTACTTC. Translation gives CASSYPGAETQYF.

This chain uses TRBV12-3 or TRBV12-4 with TRBJ2-1; TRBD2 matches 11 bases. This CDR3 has 15 amino acids. V trimming: 5 bases; J trimming: 7 bases; junction bases outside the gene matches: 7. The CDR3 DNA reads TGTGCCAGCAGTCGTACTAGCGGGAGTTTGAATGAGCAGTTCTTC. It is translated as CASSRTSGSLNEQFF.

The rearrangement links TRBV12-3 or TRBV12-4 to TRBJ2-7; tentatively, D is TRBD1 or TRBD2 (6 bases each). The V and J ends lost 3 bases and 4 bases respectively, with 19 bases between them. CDR3 length: 16 residues. CDR3 loop: CASSLTPGGHVYEQYF. The CDR3 DNA reads TGTGCCAGCAGTTTGACCCCCGGGGGACACGTTTACGAGCAGTACTTC.

The CDR3 protein is CASTLTGSYEQYF. The CDR3 DNA reads TGTGCCAGCACCCTCACAGGGTCCTACGAGCAGTACTTC. The chain has TRBV6-2 or TRBV6-3 and TRBJ2-7, with D perhaps matching TRBD1 (6 bases). The CDR3 is 13 amino acids. Germline V gives CDR1 MNHEY, CDR2 SVGEGT. The V and J ends lost 7 bases and 1 base respectively, with 11 bases between them.

This clonotype showed up just a few times. J is TRBJ2-5 and V is TRBV6-5, with 10 bases lining up with TRBD2. CDR3 length: 15 amino acids. Germline CDR1 reads MNHEY; CDR2 reads SVGAGI. The J segment lost 6 bases and the V segment lost 3 bases, leaving 7 bases of the junction unmatched. Here the CDR3 reads CASSYRLAGDKTQYF. CDR3 nucleotides: TGTGCCAGCAGTTATAGGCTAGCGGGAGATAAGACCCAGTACTTC.

The chain couples TRBV4-3 to TRBJ2-3; D is unresolved. Per the germline V gene, CDR1 is LGHNA and CDR2 is YSLEER. V was shortened by 4 bases and J by 4 bases, with 9 bases between the two germline ends. This CDR3 is 13 amino acids long. As DNA, the CDR3 is TGCGCCAGCAGCCGGCGCAGGCCAGATACGCAGTATTTT. This sequence encodes CASSRRRPDTQYF.

V and J are TRBV7-8 and TRBJ2-4; TRBD2 is a possible D gene (5 bases). The germline V gene has CDR1 SGHVS and CDR2 FQNEAQ. Between the trimmed V and J ends, which lost 3 bases and 8 bases, there was a span of 20 bases. This CDR3 has 16 residues. CDR3 residues: CASSFREPNPVDIQYF. CDR3 sequence (DNA): TGTGCCAGCAGCTTTCGGGAACCAAACCCTGTGGACATTCAGTACTTC.

In regard to this clonotype: Likely a read error: the CDR3 ends without its conserved phenylalanine or tryptophan. The chain recombines TRBV11-2 with TRBJ2-1; 7 positions agree with TRBD2. In germline, CDR1 is SGHAT, CDR2 FQNNGV. Trimming cost V 4 bases and J 2 bases; bases outside gene matches: 11. This CDR3 is built from 17 residues. CDR3 nucleotide sequence: TGTGCCAGCAGCTCCCTCGGTGGCGGGAGTACCTACAATGAGCAGTTCATC. Protein: CASSSLGGGSTYNEQFI.

This chain uses TRBV15 with TRBJ1-6; D not certain. The CDR3 sequence is 16 residues long. V was pared by 6 bases and J by 0 bases, with 12 bases between. Germline CDR1 LNHNV, CDR2 YYDKDF (reference sequence). The chain's CDR3 is CATRPYGSSYNSPLHF. The CDR3, as DNA: TGTGCCACCAGGCCTTACGGGAGCTCCTATAATTCACCCCTCCACTTT.

There are a few counts of this clonotype. The chain has TRBV20-1 and TRBJ2-1; 11 positions match TRBD2. The V gene end was trimmed by 6 bases and the J gene end by 0 bases; junction bases not matched to a gene: 10. This CDR3 region has 17 residues. Germline CDR1 DFQATT, CDR2 SNEGSKA (reference sequence). The CDR3 spells CSATTSGTPSSYNEQFF. The CDR3 DNA reads TGCAGTGCCACGACTAGCGGGACCCCGAGCTCCTACAATGAGCAGTTCTTC.

This clonotype showed up just a few times. The V and J genes are TRBV5-1 and TRBJ2-7; possibly TRBD2 for D (5 bases). The CDR3 loop spans 14 amino acids. The V end was cut by 0 bases, the J end by 7 bases, with 14 bases between. Germline V gene lookup returns CDR1 SGHRS and CDR2 YFSETQ. The CDR3 coding sequence is TGCGCCAGCAGCTTGGAGAGGGATAGTAGGGAGCAGTACTTC. Translating gives CASSLERDSREQYF.

This clonotype occurred once. The V call is TRBV29-1, the J call TRBJ2-7; 7 nucleotides match TRBD1. Germline lookup yields CDR1 SQVTM and CDR2 ANQGSEA. The CDR3 length is 13 residues. V dropped 6 bases and J dropped 5; count of bases not matched to a gene: 10. The CDR3 sequence is CSVGHATGDEQYF. The CDR3 DNA is TGCAGCGTCGGACACGCTACAGGGGACGAGCAGTACTTC.

The chain links TRBV12-3 or TRBV12-4 to TRBJ2-1, with D maybe TRBD2 (5 bases). Deletions cut 6 bases from V and 6 bases from J, with 15 bases between. The CDR3 is made up of 14 amino acids. The CDR3 DNA sequence: TGTGCCAGCAGAACCCTAGCTACGTCCAATGAGCAGTTCTTC. Protein sequence: CASRTLATSNEQFF.

There are a few counts of this clonotype. The V call is TRBV14, the J call TRBJ2-7, with 9 positions matching TRBD1. V lost 4 bases and J lost 0; bases outside the gene matches: 7. Germline CDR1 is SGHDN and CDR2 is FVKESK. CDR3 length: 16 residues. This chain's CDR3 is CASSRTSGQGSYEQYF. CDR3 coding DNA: TGTGCCAGCAGCCGGACCTCGGGACAGGGCTCCTACGAGCAGTACTTC.

Only a few counts were recorded for this clonotype. The chain carries TRBV18 and TRBJ2-1; a weak D match, TRBD2 (6 bases). CDR1 and CDR2 (germline): KGHSH, LQKENI. The CDR3 length is 13 residues. Between the trimmed V and J ends, which lost 7 bases and 2 bases, there was a span of 9 bases. The CDR3 sequence is CASFSGAYNEQFF. The DNA for the CDR3 is TGTGCCAGCTTTAGCGGAGCCTACAATGAGCAGTTCTTC.